This TCR beta chain derives from a study of blood T cell repertoires in COVID-19. Overall study: Researchers got acute and convalescent COVID-19 samples from the United States, Italy and Spain. PBMCs, B-cell-depleted T cells, or T cells provided the cDNA or gDNA that made up the material.

In Seattle, patients joined the study during active infection and were tracked longitudinally. As processed by the authors: Estimation of nucleated cell counts was performed using reference gene primer amplification. The repertoire was sequenced with immunoSEQ multiplex PCR; TCRdb's copy has only in-frame clones and lacks some. The V and J calls and clone size are taken from that table; D and trimming were inferred from the DNA. The data show roughly 160,000 clones, roughly 90% seen once. Trimming stripped 5 bases from V and 0 bases from J, with 16 bases between. CDR1 is LNHNV, CDR2 YYDKDF, per germline (reference sequence). The CDR3 runs 16 residues.

This sequence was found in a man between 18 and 35 years old with COVID-19, enrolled during active disease. This rearrangement joins TRBV15 to TRBJ1-2, with D maybe TRBD1 (5 bases). Specimen: peripheral blood. The CDR3, as DNA: TGTGCCACCAGCTTAACCGGGACTTCTACTAACTATGGCTACACCTTC. Protein sequence: CATSLTGTSTNYGYTF. Using reference TRBV15 and TRBJ1-2 for the parts outside the CDR3, the full variable domain is DAMVIQNPRYQVTQFGKPVTLSCSQTLNHNVMYWYQQKSSQAPKLLFHYYDKDFNNEADTPDNFQSRRPNTSFCFLDIRSPGLGDTAMYLCATSLTGTSTNYGYTFGSGTRLTVV.